The 2 T cell receptor beta chains reported below all come from one sample, sequenced in a study of response to subunit inactivated influenza vaccine. Each CDR3 protein gets one entry after TCRdb re-called the RT-PCR reads with MiXCR. The profile shows about 300,000 distinct CDR3 sequences, around a fifth of them singletons. The sample was PBMCs from blood, taken about 20 months after vaccination. All receptors derive from a man between 50 and 75 years old who received an inactivated influenza vaccine.

The V call is TRBV15, the J call TRBJ2-2; the D is unclear. The CDR3 covers 16 residues. Trimming stripped 0 bases from V and 0 bases from J, with 8 bases between. CDR1 and CDR2 (germline): LNHNV, YYDKDF (reference sequence). The CDR3 coding sequence is TGTGCCACCAGCAGAGATCATGGGCCGAACACCGGGGAGCTGTTTTTT. This encodes CATSRDHGPNTGELFF.

The V call is TRBV12-3 or TRBV12-4, the J call TRBJ2-5, with 13 bases matching TRBD2. This CDR3 is built from 17 residues. V lost 3 bases to trimming and J lost 3 bases; unmatched junction nucleotides: 7. The CDR3 sequence: CASSFVGLAGAKETQYF. The CDR3 bases are TGTGCCAGCAGTTTCGTCGGACTAGCGGGAGCAAAAGAGACCCAGTACTTC.